The 24 T cell receptor beta chains reported below all come from one sample, sequenced in a study of neurological immune-mediated disorders (dated by TCRdb to between 2018 and 2020). This specimen's time point label, per the study, means: longitudinal time-point 3. Libraries were constructed by 5' RACE. This sample was sequenced with an Illumina HiSeq 2500. The public reads were reanalyzed by TCRdb: fastp trimming at Q25, MiXCR alignment, in-frame beta chains only. Rows matching on CDR3 protein sequence are summarized as one entry with the most common DNA and genes. The sample table holds approximately 47,000 distinct CDR3 sequences, of which roughly 13% were seen once. The top ten hold 11% of the sample. Input material: PBMCs. The source is a man aged 25-45 years in good health.

This clonotype was recorded at least ten times. The CDR3 protein is CASSLIVSSSYEQYF. CDR3 coding DNA: TGTGCCAGCAGCTTGATAGTTTCTTCCTCGTACGAGCAGTACTTC. V is TRBV5-5 and J is TRBJ2-7, with D unclear. V dropped 1 base and J dropped 4 bases, with 15 bases sitting between them. This CDR3 region has 15 residues. Looked up from germline, CDR1 is SGHKS and CDR2 is YYEKEE (reference sequence).

This clonotype was observed many times. The CDR3 spells CSVVRPNGYTF. DNA for the CDR3: TGCAGCGTGGTCAGGCCAAATGGCTACACCTTC. The rearrangement links TRBV29-1 to TRBJ1-2; D uncertain. The V gene's germline CDR1 is SQVTM and CDR2 ANQGSEA. Trimming took 6 bases from V and 6 from J, leaving 11 bases between them. CDR3 length: 11 residues.

This clonotype has ten or more counts. Written as DNA, the CDR3 is TGTGCCAGCAGAAACTTAATAGGCTATGGCTACACCTTC. Protein: CASRNLIGYGYTF. The chain joins TRBV5-5 to TRBJ1-2; no firm D call. The CDR3 runs 13 residues. Germline CDR1 is SGHKS and CDR2 is YYEKEE (reference sequence). The ends were cut back, 5 bases at V and 4 bases at J, with 12 bases in the middle.

This clonotype was counted ten times or more. The chain has TRBV7-9 and TRBJ2-6; TRBD2 might be the D (5 bases). Trimming stripped 1 base from V and 4 bases from J, with 8 bases between. CDR1 and CDR2 (germline): SEHNR, FQNEAQ (reference sequence). This CDR3 is 15 amino acids long. The CDR3 DNA is TGTGCCAGCAGCTTAGAGGGAGACGGGGCCAACGTCCTGACTTTC. Translated: CASSLEGDGANVLTF.

In its sample, this clonotype was seen many times. This chain connects TRBV12-3 or TRBV12-4 to TRBJ2-2; TRBD1 matches at 8 bases. The V segment lost 6 bases and the J segment 5 bases; nucleotides outside the gene matches: 8. The CDR3 extends over 15 amino acids. The CDR3 DNA sequence: TGTGCCAGCAGCTGGGGACAGGCCGGTACCGGGGAGCTGTTTTTT. Encoded protein: CASSWGQAGTGELFF.

Many counts were recorded for this clonotype. The rearrangement uses TRBV4-1 and TRBJ1-3, with D possibly matching TRBD1 (6 bases). Per the germline V gene, CDR1 is MGHRA and CDR2 is YSYEKL. The length of the CDR3 is 15 residues. V lost 4 bases and J 1 base, leaving 11 bases between the germline ends. CDR3 region: CASSRGQRSGNTIYF. The CDR3 DNA reads as TGCGCCAGCAGCCGAGGACAGAGATCTGGAAACACCATATATTTT.

This clonotype was observed at least ten times. The genes are TRBV5-1 and TRBJ2-5; 7 nucleotides agree with TRBD1. The CDR3 runs 14 residues. Germline V gives CDR1 SGHRS, CDR2 YFSETQ. Unmatched junction bases numbered 2, after V lost 0 bases and J lost 3 bases. The CDR3 here is CASSLGGTEETQYF. The DNA for the CDR3 is TGCGCCAGCAGCTTGGGAGGGACAGAAGAGACCCAGTACTTC.

There are many counts of this clonotype. This rearrangement joins TRBV7-2 to TRBJ2-1, with D unclear. CDR1 and CDR2 from the germline V gene are SGHTA and FQGNSA. V was cut by 6 bases and J by 5 bases, with 11 bases left in between. This CDR3 has 13 amino acids. In DNA, the CDR3 is TGTGCCAGCAGTTACGACCGACACAATGAGCAGTTCTTC. Protein product: CASSYDRHNEQFF.

This clonotype appeared many times. The CDR3 region has the DNA TGTGCCAGCAGTCCCGTCCAGCCCGGGGAGCTGTTTTTT. The encoded protein is CASSPVQPGELFF. This chain links TRBV12-3 or TRBV12-4 with TRBJ2-2; no clear D gene. The CDR3 covers 13 residues. V was clipped by 5 bases and J by 6 bases, with 10 bases between them.

Ten or more counts support this clonotype. The chain couples TRBV20-1 to TRBJ2-7; 7 nucleotides match TRBD1. Germline V CDR1 and CDR2: DFQATT, SNEGSKA (reference sequence). This CDR3 is built from 13 residues. Trimming at V came to 4 bases and at J to 3 bases, leaving 6 bases not matched to a gene. The CDR3 is CSATDRVNYEQYF. Here the CDR3 DNA reads TGCAGTGCTACCGACAGGGTGAACTACGAGCAGTACTTC.

The chain is built from TRBV7-8 and TRBJ1-6; D gene uncertain. This CDR3 comprises 17 residues. Germline-derived CDR1 and CDR2 are SGHVS and FQNEAQ. V lost 0 bases and J 5 bases, leaving 14 bases between the germline ends. CDR3 region: CASSLAKFADDNSPLHF. CDR3 coding DNA: TGTGCCAGCAGCTTAGCGAAGTTTGCGGATGATAATTCACCCCTCCACTTT.

There are many counts of this clonotype. This chain connects TRBV6-1 to TRBJ2-7; D is ambiguous. V lost 6 bases to trimming and J lost 3 bases, with 9 bases between them. Germline values: CDR1 MNHNS, CDR2 SASEGT. This CDR3 comprises 12 residues. The CDR3 region is CASRPTGYEQYF. As DNA, the CDR3 is TGTGCCAGCAGACCGACGGGCTACGAGCAGTACTTC.

This clonotype occurred many times. One base away lies a much larger clone, so this may be a sequencing read error. The CDR3 DNA follows: TGCAGTGCTAGAAGGCGCAGGGGGGGATACGAGCAGTACTTC. This codes for CSARRRRGGYEQYF. The chain combines TRBV20-1 with TRBJ2-7; D might be TRBD1 or TRBD2, each matching 7 bases. The CDR3 has 14 amino acids. Germline V CDR1 and CDR2: DFQATT, SNEGSKA (reference sequence). V lost 2 bases and J lost 4, with 15 bases in between.

This clonotype showed up many times. This chain links TRBV7-6 with TRBJ1-1; D unclear. CDR3 length: 13 residues. The ends were cut back, 4 bases at V and 1 base at J, with 7 bases in the middle. Germline assignment: CDR1 SGHVS and CDR2 FNYEAQ. The DNA for the CDR3 is TGTGCCAGCAGCTCCCCACCGAACACTGAAGCTTTCTTT. Encoded protein: CASSSPPNTEAFF.

This clonotype showed up many times. This rearrangement joins TRBV29-1 to TRBJ2-7; 14 bases map to TRBD2. The CDR3 covers 16 residues. From germline, CDR1 is SQVTM and CDR2 ANQGSEA. Trimming removed 7 bases from V and 5 bases from J; junction bases left unmatched: 13. In DNA, the CDR3 is TGCAGCGCCAAATCGGGACTAGCGGGAGAACGGAACGAGCAGTACTTC. This codes for CSAKSGLAGERNEQYF.

This clonotype showed up many times. The chain couples TRBV6-1 to TRBJ2-1; perhaps TRBD2 as D (5 bases). This CDR3 has 16 amino acids. With 6 bases removed from V and 2 bases from J, the gap between germline ends came to 17 bases. The germline CDR1 and CDR2 sequences are MNHNS and SASEGT. The CDR3 sequence: CASRERQSGTYNEQFF. CDR3 nucleotides: TGTGCCAGCAGGGAGAGGCAGAGCGGCACCTACAATGAGCAGTTCTTC.

This clonotype was counted ten times or more. J is TRBJ1-5 and V is TRBV18, with unresolved D. Germline V CDR1 and CDR2: KGHSH, LQKENI. The CDR3 runs to 14 residues. The V end lost 1 base, the J end lost 0 bases, and 4 bases lay between the germline ends. DNA for the CDR3: TGTGCCAGCTCACCACTGAATAGCAATCAGCCCCAGCATTTT. This translates into CASSPLNSNQPQHF.

This clonotype was observed many times. The chain links TRBV5-5 to TRBJ2-7; D perhaps matches TRBD1 (6 bases). Germline V lookup: CDR1 SGHKS, CDR2 YYEKEE (reference sequence). The ends were cut back, 3 bases at V and 4 bases at J, with 20 bases in the middle. The CDR3 is 16 amino acids. The CDR3 reads CASSSQLLTGPYEQYF. CDR3 in DNA: TGTGCCAGCAGCTCTCAACTTTTGACAGGCCCTTACGAGCAGTACTTC.

This clonotype has at least ten counts. In DNA, the CDR3 is TGTGCCAGCAGAGTTACCAGGGGCAGGGAAGAGACCCAGTACTTC. This gives the protein CASRVTRGREETQYF. The chain combines TRBV7-7 with TRBJ2-5, with D perhaps matching TRBD1 (6 bases). The CDR3 totals 15 residues. V gave up 6 bases and J gave up 3 bases, with 17 bases separating them. Per germline, CDR1 SSHAT and CDR2 FNYEAQ (reference sequence).

For this clonotype: One junction end does not reproduce the germline sequence, and a read error may be involved. The J gene is TRBJ2-7, the V gene TRBV30; no clear D. CDR1 and CDR2 from the germline V gene are GTSNPN and SVGIG (reference sequence). The CDR3 sequence is 12 residues long. The DNA of the CDR3 is TGTGACTGGAGTATTGTAGGGTACGAGCAGTACTTC. Its protein product is CDWSIVGYEQYF. Filled out from reference TRBV30 and TRBJ2-7, the complete variable domain reads SQTIHQWPATLVQPVGSPLSLECTVEGTSNPNLYWYRQAAGRGLQLLFYSVGIGQISSEVPQNLSASRPQDRQFILSSKKLLLSDSGFYLCDWSIVGYEQYFGPGTRLTVT.

The sample holds many counts of this clonotype. The chain combines TRBV15 with TRBJ1-1; D remains ambiguous. V was shortened by 0 bases and J by 4 bases, with 0 bases between the two germline ends. CDR1 LNHNV and CDR2 YYDKDF come from the germline V gene (reference sequence). This CDR3 has 11 amino acids. The CDR3 loop reads CATSRDTEAFF. DNA of the CDR3: TGTGCCACCAGCAGAGACACTGAAGCTTTCTTT.

This clonotype was observed many times. V gene TRBV29-1 combines with J gene TRBJ2-1; D is possibly TRBD1 (7 bases). The V end was cut by 6 bases, the J end by 0 bases, with 12 bases between. The CDR3 runs to 14 residues. CDR1 is SQVTM, CDR2 ANQGSEA, per germline. This CDR3 is CSVGGQSSYNEQFF. The CDR3 DNA sequence: TGCAGCGTCGGGGGACAGAGCTCCTACAATGAGCAGTTCTTC.

This clonotype was observed at least ten times. The chain couples TRBV10-2 to TRBJ2-6; the D is unclear. CDR1 is WSHSY, CDR2 SAAADI, per germline. Trimming shortened V by 2 bases and J by 4 bases, and 6 bases separated the two germline ends. The CDR3 contains 14 residues. The CDR3 DNA follows: TGCGCCAGCAGTGAGCAAGCCGGGGCCAACGTCCTGACTTTC. It yields the protein CASSEQAGANVLTF.

This clonotype was recorded many times. The chain combines TRBV18 with TRBJ1-4; D unclear. Trimming pared 6 bases from V and 6 bases from J, leaving 14 bases between. Per the germline V gene, CDR1 is KGHSH and CDR2 is LQKENI. The CDR3 runs 14 residues. This chain's CDR3 is CASSRDVGDEKLFF. For the CDR3, the DNA is TGTGCCAGCTCGCGTGACGTCGGGGATGAAAAACTGTTTTTT.